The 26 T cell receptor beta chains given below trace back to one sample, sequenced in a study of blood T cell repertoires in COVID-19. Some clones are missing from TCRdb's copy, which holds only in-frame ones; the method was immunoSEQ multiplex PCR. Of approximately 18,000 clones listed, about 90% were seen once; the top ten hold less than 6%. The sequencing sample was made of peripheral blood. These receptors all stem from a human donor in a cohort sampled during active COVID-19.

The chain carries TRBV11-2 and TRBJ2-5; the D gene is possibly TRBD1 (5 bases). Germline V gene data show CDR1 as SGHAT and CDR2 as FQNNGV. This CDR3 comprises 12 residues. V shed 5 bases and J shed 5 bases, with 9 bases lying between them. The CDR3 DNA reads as TGTGCCAGCAGCCCACCAGGGGAGACCCAGTACTTC. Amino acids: CASSPPGETQYF.

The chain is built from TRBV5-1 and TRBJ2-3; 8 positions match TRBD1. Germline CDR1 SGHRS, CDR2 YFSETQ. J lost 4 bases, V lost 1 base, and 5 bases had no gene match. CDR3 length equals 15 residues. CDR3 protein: CASSLTGTGPDTQYF. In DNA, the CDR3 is TGCGCCAGCAGCTTGACCGGGACAGGCCCAGATACGCAGTATTTT.

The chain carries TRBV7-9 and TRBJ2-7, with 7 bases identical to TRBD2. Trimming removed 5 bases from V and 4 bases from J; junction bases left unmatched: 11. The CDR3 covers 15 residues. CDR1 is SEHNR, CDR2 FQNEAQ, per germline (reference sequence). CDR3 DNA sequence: TGTGCCAGCAGCCCGCGGGGGACTCCAAGGTACGAGCAGTACTTC. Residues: CASSPRGTPRYEQYF.

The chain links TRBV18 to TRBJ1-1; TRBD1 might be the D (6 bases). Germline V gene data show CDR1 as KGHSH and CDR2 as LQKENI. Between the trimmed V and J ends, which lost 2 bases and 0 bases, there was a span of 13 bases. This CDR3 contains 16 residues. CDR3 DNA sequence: TGTGCCAGCTCACCAGGGGTGGGGGCCATGAACACTGAAGCTTTCTTT. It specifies CASSPGVGAMNTEAFF.

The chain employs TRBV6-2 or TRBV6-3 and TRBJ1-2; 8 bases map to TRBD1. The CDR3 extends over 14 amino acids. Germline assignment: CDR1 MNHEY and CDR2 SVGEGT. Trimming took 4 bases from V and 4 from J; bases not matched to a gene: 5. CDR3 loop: CASSFRGPIYGYTF. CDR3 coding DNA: TGTGCCAGCAGTTTCAGGGGGCCGATCTATGGCTACACCTTC.

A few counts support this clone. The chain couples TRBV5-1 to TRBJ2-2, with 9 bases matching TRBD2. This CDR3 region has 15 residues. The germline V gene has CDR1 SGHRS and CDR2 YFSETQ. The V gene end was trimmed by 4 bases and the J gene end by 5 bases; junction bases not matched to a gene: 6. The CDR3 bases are TGCGCCAGCAGCCGGACTAGCGACCGGACCGGGGAGCTGTTTTTT. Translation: CASSRTSDRTGELFF.

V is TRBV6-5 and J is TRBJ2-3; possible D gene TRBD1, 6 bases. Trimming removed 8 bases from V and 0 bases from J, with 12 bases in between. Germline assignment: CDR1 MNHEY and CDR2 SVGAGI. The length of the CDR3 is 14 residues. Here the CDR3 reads CASLPRGSTDTQYF. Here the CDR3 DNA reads TGTGCCAGCCTACCCAGGGGAAGCACAGATACGCAGTATTTT.

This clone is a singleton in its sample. The CDR3: CASSQKGVTDTQYF. The CDR3 region has the DNA TGTGCCAGCAGCCAGAAGGGAGTGACAGATACGCAGTATTTT. This chain uses TRBV3-1 (or the pseudogene TRBV3-2) with TRBJ2-3, with D possibly matching TRBD2 (5 bases). Germline CDR1 reads LGHDT; CDR2 reads YNNKEL (reference sequence). The CDR3 extends over 14 amino acids. Trimming removed 3 bases from V and 3 bases from J, with 10 bases in between.

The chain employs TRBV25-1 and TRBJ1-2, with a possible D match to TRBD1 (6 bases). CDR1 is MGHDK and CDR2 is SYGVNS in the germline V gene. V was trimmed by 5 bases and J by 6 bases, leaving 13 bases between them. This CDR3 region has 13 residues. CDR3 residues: CASSFRGADGYTF. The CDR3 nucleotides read TGTGCCAGCAGTTTCCGGGGGGCGGATGGCTACACCTTC.

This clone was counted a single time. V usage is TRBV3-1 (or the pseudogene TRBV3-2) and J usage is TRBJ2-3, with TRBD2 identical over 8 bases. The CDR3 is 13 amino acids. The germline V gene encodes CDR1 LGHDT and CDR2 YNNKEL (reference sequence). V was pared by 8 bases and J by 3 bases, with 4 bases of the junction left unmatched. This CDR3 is CASRASGTDTQYF. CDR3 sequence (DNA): TGTGCCAGCCGGGCTAGCGGGACAGATACGCAGTATTTT.

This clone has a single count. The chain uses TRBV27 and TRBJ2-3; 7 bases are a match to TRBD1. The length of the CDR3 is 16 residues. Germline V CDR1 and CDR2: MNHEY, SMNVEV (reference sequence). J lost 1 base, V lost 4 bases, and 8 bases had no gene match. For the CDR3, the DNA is TGTGCCAGCAGTTACCTAGGGGGCGTGGGCACAGATACGCAGTATTTT. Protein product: CASSYLGGVGTDTQYF.

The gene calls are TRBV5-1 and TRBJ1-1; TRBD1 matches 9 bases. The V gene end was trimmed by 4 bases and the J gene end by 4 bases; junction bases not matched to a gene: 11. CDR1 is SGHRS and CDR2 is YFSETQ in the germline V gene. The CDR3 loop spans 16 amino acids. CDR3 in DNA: TGCGCCAGCAGCCTAAAACACAGGGGGCCGAGCACTGAAGCTTTCTTT. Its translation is CASSLKHRGPSTEAFF.

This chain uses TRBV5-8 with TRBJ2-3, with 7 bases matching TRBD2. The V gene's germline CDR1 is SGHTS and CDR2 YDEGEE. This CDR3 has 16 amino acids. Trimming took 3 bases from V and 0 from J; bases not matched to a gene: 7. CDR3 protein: CASSWASGISTDTQYF. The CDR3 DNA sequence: TGTGCCAGCAGCTGGGCTAGCGGTATTAGCACAGATACGCAGTATTTT.

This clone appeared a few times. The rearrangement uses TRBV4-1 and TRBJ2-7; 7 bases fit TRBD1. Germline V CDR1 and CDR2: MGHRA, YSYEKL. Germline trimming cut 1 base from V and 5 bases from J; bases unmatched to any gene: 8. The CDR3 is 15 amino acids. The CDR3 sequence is CASSQGDREVDEQYF. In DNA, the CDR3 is TGCGCCAGCAGCCAAGGTGACAGGGAAGTCGACGAGCAGTACTTC.

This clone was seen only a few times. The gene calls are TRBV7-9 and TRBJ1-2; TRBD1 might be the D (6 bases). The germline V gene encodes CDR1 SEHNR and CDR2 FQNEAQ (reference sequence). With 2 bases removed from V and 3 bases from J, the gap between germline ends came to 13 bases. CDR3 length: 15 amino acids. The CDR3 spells CASSLITRGDYGYTF. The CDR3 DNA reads TGTGCCAGCAGCTTAATCACCAGGGGCGACTATGGCTACACCTTC.

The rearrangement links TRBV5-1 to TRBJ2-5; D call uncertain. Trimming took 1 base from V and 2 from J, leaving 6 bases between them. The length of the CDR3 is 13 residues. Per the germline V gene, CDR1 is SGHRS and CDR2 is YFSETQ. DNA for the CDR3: TGCGCCAGCAGCTTGACACCTCAAGAGACCCAGTACTTC. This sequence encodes CASSLTPQETQYF.

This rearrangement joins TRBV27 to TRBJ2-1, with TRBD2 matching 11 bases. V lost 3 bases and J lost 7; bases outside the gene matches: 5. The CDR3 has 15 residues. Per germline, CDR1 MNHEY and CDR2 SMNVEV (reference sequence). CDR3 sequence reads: CASSFLAGGSNEQFF. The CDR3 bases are TGTGCCAGCAGTTTCCTAGCGGGAGGTAGTAATGAGCAGTTCTTC.

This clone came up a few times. The CDR3 spells CATSALSGHLTDTQYF. The CDR3 bases are TGTGCCACCAGTGCCCTGTCGGGACACCTCACAGATACGCAGTATTTT. The rearrangement joins TRBV24-1 to TRBJ2-3, with D perhaps TRBD1 (6 bases). This CDR3 has 16 residues. V was shortened by 5 bases and J by 2 bases, with 16 bases between the two germline ends. In germline, CDR1 is KGHDR, CDR2 SFDVKD.

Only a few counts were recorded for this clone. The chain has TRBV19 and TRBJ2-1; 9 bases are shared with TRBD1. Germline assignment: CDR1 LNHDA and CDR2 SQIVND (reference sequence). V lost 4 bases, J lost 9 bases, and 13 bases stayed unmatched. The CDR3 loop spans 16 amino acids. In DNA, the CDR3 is TGTGCCAGTAGTACCCCCTTGACAGGGGGAAGAGGTGAGCAGTTCTTC. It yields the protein CASSTPLTGGRGEQFF.

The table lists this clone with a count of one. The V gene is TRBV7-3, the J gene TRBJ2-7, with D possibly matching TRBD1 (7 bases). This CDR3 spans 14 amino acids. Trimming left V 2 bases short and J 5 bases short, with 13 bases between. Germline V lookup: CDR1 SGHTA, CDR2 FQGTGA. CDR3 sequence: CASSLVPGGNEQYF. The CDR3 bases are TGTGCCAGCAGCTTAGTCCCAGGGGGGAACGAGCAGTACTTC.

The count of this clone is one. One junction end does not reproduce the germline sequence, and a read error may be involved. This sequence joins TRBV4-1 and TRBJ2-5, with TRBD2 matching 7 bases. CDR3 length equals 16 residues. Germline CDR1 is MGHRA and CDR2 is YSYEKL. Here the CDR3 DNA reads TGCACCAGCAGCCAAGAAGGCGCGGGAGTTCGAGAGACCCAGTACTTC. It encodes CTSSQEGAGVRETQYF.

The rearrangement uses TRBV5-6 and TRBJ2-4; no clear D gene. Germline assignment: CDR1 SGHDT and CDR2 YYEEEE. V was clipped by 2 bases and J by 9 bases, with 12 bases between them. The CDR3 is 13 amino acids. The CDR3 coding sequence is TGTGCCAGCAGCTTAGATTTGGCAAGCATTCAGTACTTC. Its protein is CASSLDLASIQYF.

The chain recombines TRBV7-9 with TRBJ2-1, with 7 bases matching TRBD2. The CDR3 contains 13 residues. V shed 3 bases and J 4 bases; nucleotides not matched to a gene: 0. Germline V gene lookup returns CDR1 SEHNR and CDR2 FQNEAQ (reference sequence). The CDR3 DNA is TGTGCCAGCAGCTTGCGGGGGTACAATGAGCAGTTCTTC. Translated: CASSLRGYNEQFF.

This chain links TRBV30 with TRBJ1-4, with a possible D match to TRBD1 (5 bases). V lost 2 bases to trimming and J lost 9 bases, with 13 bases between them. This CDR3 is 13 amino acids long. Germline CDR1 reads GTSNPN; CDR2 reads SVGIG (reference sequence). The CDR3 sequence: CAWSPGGVKKLFF. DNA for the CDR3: TGTGCCTGGAGTCCAGGAGGGGTGAAAAAACTGTTTTTT.

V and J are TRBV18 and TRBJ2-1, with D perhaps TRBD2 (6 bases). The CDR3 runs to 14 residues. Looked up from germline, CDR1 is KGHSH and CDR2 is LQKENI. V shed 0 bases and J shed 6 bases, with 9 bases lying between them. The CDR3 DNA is TGTGCCAGCTCACCACCGACGGGGGTCAATGAGCAGTTCTTC. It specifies CASSPPTGVNEQFF.

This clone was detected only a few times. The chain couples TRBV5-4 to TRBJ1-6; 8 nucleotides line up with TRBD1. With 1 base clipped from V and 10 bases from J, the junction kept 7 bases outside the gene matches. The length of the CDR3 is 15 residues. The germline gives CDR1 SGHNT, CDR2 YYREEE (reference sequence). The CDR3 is CASSLMQGAYSPLHF. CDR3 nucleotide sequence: TGTGCCAGCAGCTTGATGCAGGGGGCTTACTCACCCCTCCACTTT.